Listed below are T cell receptor beta chains from one sample, sequenced in a study of hypomethylating agent response in myelodysplastic syndrome. Sequenced by immunoSEQ multiplex PCR; TCRdb stores in-frame clones only, minus some. This sample has several thousand clones, with just under 85% found just once. The sample in question was bone marrow, obtained before or after starting hypomethylating agent treatment for myelodysplastic syndrome (not recorded which). The receptors stem from a human donor with myelodysplastic syndrome. CDR3s leave out the opening cysteine and the closing phenylalanine or tryptophan. The order of the fields is V gene, J gene, clone size, CDR3 length, CDR3 protein. A clone size is listed for some rows: how often the clone was seen (once, few, many), or a class if it is expanded.

TRBV25-1	TRBJ2-3	-	13	ASSEASGGLDTQY
TRBV5-1	TRBJ2-5	once	11	ASSIGLQETQY
TRBV6-6	TRBJ1-3	-	13	ASSWGQAKGNTIY
TRBV30	TRBJ1-6	-	12	AWRQPQGLSPLH
TRBV5-6	TRBJ1-4	-	14	ASSLYGTGYNEKLF
TRBV27	TRBJ1-5	-	12	ASSFAGGGQPQH
TRBV27	TRBJ1-1	few	11	ASRGQTNTEAF
TRBV7-3	TRBJ2-3	-	11	ASSPSPTATQY
TRBV21-1	TRBJ1-1	-	14	ASSKAYSGGPTEAF
TRBV30	TRBJ1-1	-	12	AWSAGTANTEAF
TRBV27	TRBJ2-3	-	14	ASSLIGSLDTDTQY
TRBV5-1	TRBJ1-2	-	12	ASSLLDSTIGYT
TRBV5-1	TRBJ2-7	-	14	ASSLTGGSGPYEQY
TRBV5-1	TRBJ2-3	-	14	ASSLGPGRRADTQY
TRBV18	TRBJ1-2	-	14	ASSPVTGRINYGYT
TRBV4-2	TRBJ2-2	-	10	ASSPWEGELF
TRBV5-1	TRBJ1-1	-	15	ASSSRDTPLQNTEAF
TRBV2	TRBJ2-2	few	11	ASKTEFTGELF
TRBV6-1	TRBJ2-7	-	13	ASSVSTSGAYEQY
TRBV2	TRBJ1-2	-	12	ASSENSSPGGYT
TRBV5-4	TRBJ2-2	once	14	ASSSQTKGGTGELF
TRBV6-1	TRBJ1-6	once	12	ASSAGPYNSPLH
TRBV5-1	TRBJ1-1	-	12	ASSPLQGRTEAF
TRBV6-1	TRBJ1-2	-	11	ASSGWGSGGYT
TRBV10-3	TRBJ1-2	-	12	AISESRQDYGYT
TRBV5-1	TRBJ2-1	once	12	ASSLPQLAGEQF
TRBV2	TRBJ1-5	-	13	ASSSIEWTYQPQH
TRBV4-2	TRBJ2-1	-	16	ASSQESLGLADYNEQF
TRBV28	TRBJ2-1	-	17	ASSLGGLVSGGARDEQF
TRBV19	TRBJ1-1	-	12	ASSIGKGGTEAF
TRBV11-2	TRBJ2-5	-	13	ASSVGAGNQETQY
TRBV6-5	TRBJ2-7	-	11	ASGQGRSYEQY
TRBV18	TRBJ2-5	-	11	ASSPNSQGTQY
TRBV7-6	TRBJ2-5	-	9	ASGPGETQY
TRBV7-8	TRBJ2-1	once	10	ASSLNTDEQF
TRBV6-1	TRBJ2-1	-	12	ASSVQRGTNEQF
TRBV6-6	TRBJ2-2	-	12	ASKSSGDTGELF
TRBV7-9	TRBJ1-3	-	16	ASSFPTGGLVTGNTIY
TRBV7-6	TRBJ2-1	-	14	ASSPRRARDDNEQF
TRBV9	TRBJ2-1	-	14	ASSPQGLARLYEQF
TRBV19	TRBJ2-1	once	12	ASRGRASYNEQF
TRBV19	TRBJ2-3	-	16	ASSRDRGGSGITDTQY
TRBV9	TRBJ1-3	-	12	ASSVAPERNTIY
TRBV11-2	TRBJ2-3	-	15	ASSAPIAGWSTDTQY
TRBV5-1	TRBJ2-5	-	11	ASSPTGSETQY
TRBV19	TRBJ2-3	-	10	ASSMVPDTQY